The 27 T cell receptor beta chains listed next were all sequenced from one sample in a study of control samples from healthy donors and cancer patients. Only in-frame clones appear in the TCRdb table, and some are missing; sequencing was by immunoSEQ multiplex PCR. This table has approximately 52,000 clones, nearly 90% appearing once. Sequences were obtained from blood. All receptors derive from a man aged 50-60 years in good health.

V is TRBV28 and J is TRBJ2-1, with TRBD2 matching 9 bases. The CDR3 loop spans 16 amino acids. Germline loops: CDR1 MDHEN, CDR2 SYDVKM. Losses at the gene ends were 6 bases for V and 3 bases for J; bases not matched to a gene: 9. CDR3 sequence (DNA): TGTGCCAGCAGCTCTCCCGGGACTAGCCTCTACAATGAGCAGTTCTTC. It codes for CASSSPGTSLYNEQFF. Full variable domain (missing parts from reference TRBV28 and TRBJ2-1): DVKVTQSSRYLVKRTGEKVFLECVQDMDHENMFWYRQDPGLGLRLIYFSYDVKMKEKGDIPEGYSVSREKKERFSLILESASTNQTSMYLCASSSPGTSLYNEQFFGPGTRLTVL.

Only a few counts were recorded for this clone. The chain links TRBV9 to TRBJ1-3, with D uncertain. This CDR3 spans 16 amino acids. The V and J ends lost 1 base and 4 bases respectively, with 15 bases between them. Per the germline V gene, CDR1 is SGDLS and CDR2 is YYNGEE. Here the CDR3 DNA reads TGTGCCAGCAGCGTATCCCCAGCAGAGAACGGAAACACCATATATTTT. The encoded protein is CASSVSPAENGNTIYF.

CDR3: CASSLYHRESTDTQYF. Written as DNA, the CDR3 is TGTGCCAGCAGCCTTTATCACCGGGAGAGCACAGATACGCAGTATTTT. V is TRBV7-6 and J is TRBJ2-3; maybe TRBD2 (6 bases). The CDR3 has 16 amino acids. V was clipped by 5 bases and J by 0 bases, with 15 bases between them. The germline gives CDR1 SGHVS, CDR2 FNYEAQ.

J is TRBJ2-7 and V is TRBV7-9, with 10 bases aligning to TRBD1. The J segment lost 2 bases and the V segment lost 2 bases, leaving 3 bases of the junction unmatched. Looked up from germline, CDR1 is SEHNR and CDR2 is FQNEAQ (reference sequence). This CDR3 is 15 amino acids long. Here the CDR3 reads CASSLMTGGPYEQYF. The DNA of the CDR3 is TGTGCCAGCAGCTTAATGACAGGGGGCCCCTACGAGCAGTACTTC.

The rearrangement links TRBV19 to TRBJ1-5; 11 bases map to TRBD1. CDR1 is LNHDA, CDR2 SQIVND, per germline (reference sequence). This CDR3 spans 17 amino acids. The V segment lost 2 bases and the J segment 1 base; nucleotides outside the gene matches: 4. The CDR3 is CASSITDRGQSNQPQHF. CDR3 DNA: TGTGCCAGTAGTATAACGGACAGGGGGCAAAGCAATCAGCCCCAGCATTTT.

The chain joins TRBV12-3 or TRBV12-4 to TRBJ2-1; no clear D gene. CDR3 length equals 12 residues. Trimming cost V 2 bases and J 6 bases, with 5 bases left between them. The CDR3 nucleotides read TGTGCCAGCAGTTTAACGGGCAATGAGCAGTTCTTC. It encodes CASSLTGNEQFF.

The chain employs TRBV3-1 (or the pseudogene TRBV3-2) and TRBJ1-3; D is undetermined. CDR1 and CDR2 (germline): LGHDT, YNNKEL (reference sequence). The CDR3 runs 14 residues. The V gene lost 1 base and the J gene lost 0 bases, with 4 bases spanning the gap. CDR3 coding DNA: TGTGCCAGCAGCCAAGGAACCTCTGGAAACACCATATATTTT. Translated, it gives CASSQGTSGNTIYF.

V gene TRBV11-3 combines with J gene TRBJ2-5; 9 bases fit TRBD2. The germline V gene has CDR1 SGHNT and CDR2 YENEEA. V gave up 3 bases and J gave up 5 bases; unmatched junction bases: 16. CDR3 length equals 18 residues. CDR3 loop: CASSFPGMTSGGGETQYF. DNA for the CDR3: TGTGCCAGCAGCTTCCCCGGGATGACTAGCGGAGGAGGGGAGACCCAGTACTTC.

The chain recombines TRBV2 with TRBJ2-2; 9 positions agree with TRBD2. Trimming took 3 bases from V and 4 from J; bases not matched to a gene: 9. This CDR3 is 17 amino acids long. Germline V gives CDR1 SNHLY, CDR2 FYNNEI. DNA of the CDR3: TGTGCCAGCAGTGAGGGGGCGGGAGGGTTCGGCACCGGGGAGCTGTTTTTT. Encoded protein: CASSEGAGGFGTGELFF.

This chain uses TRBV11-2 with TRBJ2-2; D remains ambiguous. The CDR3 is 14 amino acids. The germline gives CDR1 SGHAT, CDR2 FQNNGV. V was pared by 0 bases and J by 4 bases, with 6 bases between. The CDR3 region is CASSLEVITGELFF. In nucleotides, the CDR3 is TGTGCCAGCAGCTTAGAGGTTATCACCGGGGAGCTGTTTTTT.

The CDR3 sequence: CAISDGPHSPLHF. Here the CDR3 DNA reads TGTGCCATCAGTGACGGACCTCATTCACCCCTCCACTTT. V is TRBV10-3 and J is TRBJ1-6; no firm D call. V was pared by 3 bases and J by 8 bases, with 8 bases between. Germline-derived CDR1 and CDR2 are ENHRY and SYGVKD. The CDR3 totals 13 residues.

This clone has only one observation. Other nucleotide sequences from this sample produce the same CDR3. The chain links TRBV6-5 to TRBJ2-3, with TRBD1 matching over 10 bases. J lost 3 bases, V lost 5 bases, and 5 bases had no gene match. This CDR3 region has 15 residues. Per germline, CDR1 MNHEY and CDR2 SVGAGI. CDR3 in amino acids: CASSRQGAGTDTQYF. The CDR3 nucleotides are TGTGCCAGCAGTCGACAGGGGGCGGGTACAGATACGCAGTATTTT.

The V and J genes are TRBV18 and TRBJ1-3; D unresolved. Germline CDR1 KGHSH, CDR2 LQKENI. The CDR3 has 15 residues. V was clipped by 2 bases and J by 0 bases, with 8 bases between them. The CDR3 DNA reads TGTGCCAGCTCACCAAGAGGGAACTCTGGAAACACCATATATTTT. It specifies CASSPRGNSGNTIYF.

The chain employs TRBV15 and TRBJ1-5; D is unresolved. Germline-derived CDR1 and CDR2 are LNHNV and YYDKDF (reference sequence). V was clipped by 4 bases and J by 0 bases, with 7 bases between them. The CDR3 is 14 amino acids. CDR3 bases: TGTGCCACCAGCACGGATTTTAGCAATCAGCCCCAGCATTTT. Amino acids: CATSTDFSNQPQHF.

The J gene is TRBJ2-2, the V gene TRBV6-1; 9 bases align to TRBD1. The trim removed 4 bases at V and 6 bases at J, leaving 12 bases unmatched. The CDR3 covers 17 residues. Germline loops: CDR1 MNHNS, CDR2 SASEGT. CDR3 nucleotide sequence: TGTGCCAGCAGTGCGCGATTCGGGACAGGGCGGGCCGGGGAGCTGTTTTTT. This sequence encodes CASSARFGTGRAGELFF.

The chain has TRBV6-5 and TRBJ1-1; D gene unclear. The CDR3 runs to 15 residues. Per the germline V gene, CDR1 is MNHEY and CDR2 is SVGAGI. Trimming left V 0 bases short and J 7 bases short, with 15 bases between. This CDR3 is CASSYSSGGGFEAFF. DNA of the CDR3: TGTGCCAGCAGTTACTCGAGTGGAGGAGGGTTTGAAGCTTTCTTT.

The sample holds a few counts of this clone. CDR3 loop: CASSKSQRRNYEQYF. CDR3 in DNA: TGTGCCAGCAGCAAATCCCAAAGAAGGAACTACGAGCAGTACTTC. V is TRBV21-1 and J is TRBJ2-7. TRBV21-1 counts as a pseudogene. The CDR3 totals 15 residues.

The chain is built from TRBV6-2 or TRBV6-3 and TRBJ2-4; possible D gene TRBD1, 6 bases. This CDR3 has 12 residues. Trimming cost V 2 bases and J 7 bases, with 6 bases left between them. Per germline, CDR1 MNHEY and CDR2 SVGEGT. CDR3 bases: TGTGCCAGCAGTTACCAGGGGAACATTCAGTACTTC. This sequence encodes CASSYQGNIQYF.

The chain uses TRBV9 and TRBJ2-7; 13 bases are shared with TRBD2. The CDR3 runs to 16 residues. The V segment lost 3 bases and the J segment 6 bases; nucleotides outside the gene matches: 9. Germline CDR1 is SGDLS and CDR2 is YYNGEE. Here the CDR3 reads CASSASTSGRMGEQYF. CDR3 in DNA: TGTGCCAGCAGCGCCTCGACTAGCGGGAGGATGGGCGAGCAGTACTTC.

The CDR3 sequence: CASRPQGARYTF. DNA of the CDR3: TGTGCCAGCAGGCCACAGGGGGCCCGGTACACCTTC. The chain has TRBV28 and TRBJ1-2; 9 nucleotides align to TRBD1. Germline V CDR1 and CDR2: MDHEN, SYDVKM. There are 12 residues in the CDR3. J gave up 11 bases and V 6 bases, and 7 bases lay outside the gene matches.

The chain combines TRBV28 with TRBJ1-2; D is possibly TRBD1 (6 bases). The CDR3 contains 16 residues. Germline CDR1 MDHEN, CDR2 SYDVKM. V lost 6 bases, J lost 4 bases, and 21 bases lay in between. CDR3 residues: CASSLGGDTRTYGYTF. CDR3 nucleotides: TGTGCCAGCAGCCTCGGAGGGGACACCCGTACCTATGGCTACACCTTC.

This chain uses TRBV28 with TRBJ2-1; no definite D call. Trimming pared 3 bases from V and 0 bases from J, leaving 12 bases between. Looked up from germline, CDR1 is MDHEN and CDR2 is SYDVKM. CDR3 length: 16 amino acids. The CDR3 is CASSLGSEVSYNEQFF. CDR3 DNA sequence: TGTGCCAGCAGTTTGGGCAGCGAGGTCTCCTACAATGAGCAGTTCTTC.

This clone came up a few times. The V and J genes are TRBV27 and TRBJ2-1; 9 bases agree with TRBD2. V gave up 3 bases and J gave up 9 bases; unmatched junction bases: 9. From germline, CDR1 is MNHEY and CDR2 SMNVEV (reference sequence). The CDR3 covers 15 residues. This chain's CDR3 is CASSLTVAGASEQFF. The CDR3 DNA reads TGTGCCAGCAGTTTGACGGTAGCGGGAGCGTCTGAGCAGTTCTTC.

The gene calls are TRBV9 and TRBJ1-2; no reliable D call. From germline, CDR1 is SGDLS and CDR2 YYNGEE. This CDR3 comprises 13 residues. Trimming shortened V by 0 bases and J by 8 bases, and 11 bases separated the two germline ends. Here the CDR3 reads CASSVVGADGYTF. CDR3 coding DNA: TGTGCCAGCAGCGTAGTGGGCGCCGACGGCTACACCTTC. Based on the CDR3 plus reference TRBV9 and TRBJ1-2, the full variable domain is DSGVTQTPKHLITATGQRVTLRCSPRSGDLSVYWYQQSLDQGLQFLIQYYNGEERAKGNILERFSAQQFPDLHSELNLSSLELGDSALYFCASSVVGADGYTFGSGTRLTVV.

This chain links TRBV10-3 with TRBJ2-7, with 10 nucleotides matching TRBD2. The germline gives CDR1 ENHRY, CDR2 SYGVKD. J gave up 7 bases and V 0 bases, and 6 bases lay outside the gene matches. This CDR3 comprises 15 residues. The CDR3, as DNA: TGTGCCATCAGTGAGTCCTCCAGCGGGAGGGATGAGCAGTACTTC. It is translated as CAISESSSGRDEQYF.

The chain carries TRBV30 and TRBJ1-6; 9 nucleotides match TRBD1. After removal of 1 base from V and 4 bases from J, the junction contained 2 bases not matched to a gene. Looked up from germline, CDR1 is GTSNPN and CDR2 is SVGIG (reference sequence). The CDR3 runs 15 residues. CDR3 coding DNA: TGTGCCTGGAGTGACGGACAGGGGTATAATTCACCCCTCCACTTT. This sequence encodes CAWSDGQGYNSPLHF.

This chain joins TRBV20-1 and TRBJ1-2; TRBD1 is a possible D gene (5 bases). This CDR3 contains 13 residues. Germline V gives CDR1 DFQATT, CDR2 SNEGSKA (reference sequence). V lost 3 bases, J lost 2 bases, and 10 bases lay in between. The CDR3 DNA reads TGCAGTGCTAGTTCAGGGCCCAACTATGGCTACACCTTC. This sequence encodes CSASSGPNYGYTF.